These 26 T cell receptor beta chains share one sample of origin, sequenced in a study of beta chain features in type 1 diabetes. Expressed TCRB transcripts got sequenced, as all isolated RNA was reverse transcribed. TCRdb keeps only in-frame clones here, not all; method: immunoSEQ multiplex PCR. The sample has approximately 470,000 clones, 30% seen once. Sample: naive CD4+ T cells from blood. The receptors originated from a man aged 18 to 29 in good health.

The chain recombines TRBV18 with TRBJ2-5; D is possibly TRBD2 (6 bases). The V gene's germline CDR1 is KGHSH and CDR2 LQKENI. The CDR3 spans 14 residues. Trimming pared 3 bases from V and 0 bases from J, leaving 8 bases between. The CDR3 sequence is CASSPGLNQETQYF. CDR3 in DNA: TGTGCCAGCTCACCGGGACTGAACCAAGAGACCCAGTACTTC.

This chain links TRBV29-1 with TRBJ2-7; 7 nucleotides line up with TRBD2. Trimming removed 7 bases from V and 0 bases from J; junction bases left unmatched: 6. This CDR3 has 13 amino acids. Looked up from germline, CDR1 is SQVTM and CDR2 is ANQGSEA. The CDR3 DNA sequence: TGCAGCGCTGGGACTAAACACTCCTACGAGCAGTACTTC. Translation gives CSAGTKHSYEQYF.

As DNA, the CDR3 is TGTGCCTGGAGATACCCGGGACTTAGGTGGGATGAGCAGTTCTTC. Translated, it gives CAWRYPGLRWDEQFF. The V gene is TRBV30, the J gene TRBJ2-1, with D maybe TRBD2 (6 bases). Trimming pared 3 bases from V and 8 bases from J, leaving 20 bases between. CDR3 length: 15 residues. Looked up from germline, CDR1 is GTSNPN and CDR2 is SVGIG (reference sequence).

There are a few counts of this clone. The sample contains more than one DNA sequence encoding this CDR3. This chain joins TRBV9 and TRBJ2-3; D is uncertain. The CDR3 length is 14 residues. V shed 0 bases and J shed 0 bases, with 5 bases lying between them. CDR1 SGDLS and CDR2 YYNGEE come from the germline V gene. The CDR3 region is CASSVGGSTDTQYF. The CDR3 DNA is TGTGCCAGCAGCGTAGGCGGAAGCACAGATACGCAGTATTTT. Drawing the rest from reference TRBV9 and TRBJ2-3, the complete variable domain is DSGVTQTPKHLITATGQRVTLRCSPRSGDLSVYWYQQSLDQGLQFLIQYYNGEERAKGNILERFSAQQFPDLHSELNLSSLELGDSALYFCASSVGGSTDTQYFGPGTRLTVL.

CDR3 sequence reads: CASSPAAVSSYEQYF. The CDR3 DNA reads as TGTGCCAGCAGCCCCGCCGCGGTCAGCTCCTACGAGCAGTACTTC. The chain couples TRBV7-2 to TRBJ2-7; D gene uncertain. The CDR3 is 15 amino acids. Germline V CDR1 and CDR2: SGHTA, FQGNSA. V was trimmed by 5 bases and J by 0 bases, leaving 14 bases between them.

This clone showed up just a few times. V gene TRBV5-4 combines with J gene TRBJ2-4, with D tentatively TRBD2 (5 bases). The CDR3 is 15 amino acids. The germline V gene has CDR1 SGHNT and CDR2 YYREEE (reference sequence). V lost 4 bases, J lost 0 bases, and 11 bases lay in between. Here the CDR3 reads CASSLWGAAKNIQYF. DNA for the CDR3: TGTGCCAGCAGCCTCTGGGGAGCAGCCAAAAACATTCAGTACTTC.

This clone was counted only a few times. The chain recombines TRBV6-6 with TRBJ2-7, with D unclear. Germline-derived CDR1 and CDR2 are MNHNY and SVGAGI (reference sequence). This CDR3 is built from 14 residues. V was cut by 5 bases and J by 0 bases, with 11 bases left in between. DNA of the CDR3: TGTGCCAGCAGTACTCCAGGCCTCTCCTACGAGCAGTACTTC. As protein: CASSTPGLSYEQYF.

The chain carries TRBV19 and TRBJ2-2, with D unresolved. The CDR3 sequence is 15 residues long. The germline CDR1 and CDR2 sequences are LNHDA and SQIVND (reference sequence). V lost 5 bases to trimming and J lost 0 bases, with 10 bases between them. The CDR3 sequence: CASSPRRPNTGELFF. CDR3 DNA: TGTGCCAGTAGTCCTCGACGACCGAACACCGGGGAGCTGTTTTTT.

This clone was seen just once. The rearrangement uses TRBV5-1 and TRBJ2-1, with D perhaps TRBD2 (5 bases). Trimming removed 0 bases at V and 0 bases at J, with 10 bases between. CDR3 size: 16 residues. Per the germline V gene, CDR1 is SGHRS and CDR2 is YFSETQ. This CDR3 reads CASSLGWESSYNEQFF. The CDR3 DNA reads TGCGCCAGCAGCTTGGGGTGGGAGAGCTCCTACAATGAGCAGTTCTTC.

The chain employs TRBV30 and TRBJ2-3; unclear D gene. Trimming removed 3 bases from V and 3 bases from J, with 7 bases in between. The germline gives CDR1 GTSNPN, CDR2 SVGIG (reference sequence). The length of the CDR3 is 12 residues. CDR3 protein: CAWSPYTDTQYF. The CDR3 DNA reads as TGTGCCTGGAGCCCCTATACAGATACGCAGTATTTT.

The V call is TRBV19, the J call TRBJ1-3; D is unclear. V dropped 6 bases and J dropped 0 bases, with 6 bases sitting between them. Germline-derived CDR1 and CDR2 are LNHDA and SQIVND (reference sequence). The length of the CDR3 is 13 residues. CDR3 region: CASRKSSGNTIYF. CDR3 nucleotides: TGTGCCAGTAGGAAGAGCTCTGGAAACACCATATATTTT.

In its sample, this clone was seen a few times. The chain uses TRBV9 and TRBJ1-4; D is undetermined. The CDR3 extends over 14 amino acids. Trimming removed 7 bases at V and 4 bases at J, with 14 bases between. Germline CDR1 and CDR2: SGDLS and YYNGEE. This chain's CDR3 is CASGPHSINEKLFF. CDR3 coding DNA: TGTGCCAGCGGTCCCCACTCCATTAATGAAAAACTGTTTTTT. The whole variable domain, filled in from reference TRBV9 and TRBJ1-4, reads DSGVTQTPKHLITATGQRVTLRCSPRSGDLSVYWYQQSLDQGLQFLIQYYNGEERAKGNILERFSAQQFPDLHSELNLSSLELGDSALYFCASGPHSINEKLFFGSGTQLSVL.

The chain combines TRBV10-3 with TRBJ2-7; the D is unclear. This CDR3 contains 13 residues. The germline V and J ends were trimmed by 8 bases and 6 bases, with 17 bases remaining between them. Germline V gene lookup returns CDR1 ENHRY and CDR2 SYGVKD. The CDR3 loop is CAIRGPEPSEQYF. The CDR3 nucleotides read TGTGCCATCCGCGGACCCGAGCCAAGCGAGCAGTACTTC.

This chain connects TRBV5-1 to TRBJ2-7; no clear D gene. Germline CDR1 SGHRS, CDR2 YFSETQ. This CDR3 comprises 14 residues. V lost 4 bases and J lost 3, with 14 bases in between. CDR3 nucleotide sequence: TGCGCCAGCAGCGAACCAGGCGGACGCTACGAGCAGTACTTC. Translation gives CASSEPGGRYEQYF. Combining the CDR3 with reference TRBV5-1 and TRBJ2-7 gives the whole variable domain KAGVTQTPRYLIKTRGQQVTLSCSPISGHRSVSWYQQTPGQGLQFLFEYFSETQRNKGNFPGRFSGRQFSNSRSEMNVSTLELGDSALYLCASSEPGGRYEQYFGPGTRLTVT.

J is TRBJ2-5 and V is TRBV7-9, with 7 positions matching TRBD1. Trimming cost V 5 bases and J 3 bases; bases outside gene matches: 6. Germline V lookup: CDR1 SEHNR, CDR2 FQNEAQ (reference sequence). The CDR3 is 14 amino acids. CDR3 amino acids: CASSQQGMEETQYF. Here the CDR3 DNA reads TGTGCCAGCAGCCAACAGGGGATGGAAGAGACCCAGTACTTC. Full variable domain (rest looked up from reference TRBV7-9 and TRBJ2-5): DTGVSQNPRHKITKRGQNVTFRCDPISEHNRLYWYRQTLGQGPEFLTYFQNEAQLEKSRLLSDRFSAERPKGSFSTLEIQRTEQGDSAMYLCASSQQGMEETQYFGPGTRLLVL.

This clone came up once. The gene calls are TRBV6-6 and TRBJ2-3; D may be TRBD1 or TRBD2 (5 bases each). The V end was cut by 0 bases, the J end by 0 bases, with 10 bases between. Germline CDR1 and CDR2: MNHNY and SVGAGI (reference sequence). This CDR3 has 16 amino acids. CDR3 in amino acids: CASSYSGASSTDTQYF. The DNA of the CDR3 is TGTGCCAGCAGTTACTCCGGGGCCTCTAGCACAGATACGCAGTATTTT.

The CDR3 loop reads CASSLGGQDQETQYF. The CDR3 nucleotides read TGTGCCAGCAGCTTAGGCGGGCAGGACCAAGAGACCCAGTACTTC. The chain joins TRBV7-2 to TRBJ2-5; TRBD2 might be the D (5 bases). This CDR3 spans 15 amino acids. V was pared by 1 base and J by 0 bases, with 9 bases between. Per the germline V gene, CDR1 is SGHTA and CDR2 is FQGNSA. Together with reference TRBV7-2 and TRBJ2-5, the CDR3 gives the full variable domain: GAGVSQSPSNKVTEKGKDVELRCDPISGHTALYWYRQSLGQGLEFLIYFQGNSAPDKSGLPSDRFSAERTGGSVSTLTIQRTQQEDSAVYLCASSLGGQDQETQYFGPGTRLLVL.

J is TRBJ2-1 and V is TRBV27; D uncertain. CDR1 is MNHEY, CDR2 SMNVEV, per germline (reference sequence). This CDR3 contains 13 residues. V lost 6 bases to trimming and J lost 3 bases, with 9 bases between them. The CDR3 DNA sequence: TGTGCCAGCAGCTTTAGGTTCTACAATGAGCAGTTCTTC. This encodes CASSFRFYNEQFF.

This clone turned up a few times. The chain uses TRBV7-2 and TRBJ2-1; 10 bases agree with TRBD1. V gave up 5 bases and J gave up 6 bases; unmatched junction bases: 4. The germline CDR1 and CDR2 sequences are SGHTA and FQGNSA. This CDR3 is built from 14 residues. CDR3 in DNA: TGTGCCAGCAGCCCGGACAGGGGGATCAATGAGCAGTTCTTC. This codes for CASSPDRGINEQFF.

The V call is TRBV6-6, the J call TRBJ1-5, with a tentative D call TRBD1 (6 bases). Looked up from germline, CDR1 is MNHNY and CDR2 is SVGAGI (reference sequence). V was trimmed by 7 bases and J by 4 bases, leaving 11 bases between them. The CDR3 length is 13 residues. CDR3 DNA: TGTGCCAGCAAGGACAGAGAGAATCAGCCCCAGCATTTT. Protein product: CASKDRENQPQHF.

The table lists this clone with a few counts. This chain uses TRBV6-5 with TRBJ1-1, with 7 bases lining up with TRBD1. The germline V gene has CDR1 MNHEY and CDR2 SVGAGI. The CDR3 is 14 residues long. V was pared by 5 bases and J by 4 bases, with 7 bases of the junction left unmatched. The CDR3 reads CASSPQGGITEAFF. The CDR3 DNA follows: TGTGCCAGCAGTCCCCAGGGGGGCATCACTGAAGCTTTCTTT.

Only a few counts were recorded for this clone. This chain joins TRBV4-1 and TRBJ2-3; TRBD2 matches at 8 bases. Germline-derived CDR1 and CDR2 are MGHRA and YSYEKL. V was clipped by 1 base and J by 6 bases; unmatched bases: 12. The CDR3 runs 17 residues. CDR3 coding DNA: TGCGCCAGCAGCCAAGGGGTACTAGCGGCCCTCGGGGATACGCAGTATTTT. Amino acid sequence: CASSQGVLAALGDTQYF.

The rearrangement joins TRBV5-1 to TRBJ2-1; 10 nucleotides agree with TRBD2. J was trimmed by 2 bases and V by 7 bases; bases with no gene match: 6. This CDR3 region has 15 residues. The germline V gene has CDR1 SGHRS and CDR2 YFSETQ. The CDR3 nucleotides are TGCGCCAGCGCAATACTAGCGGGGACCTACAATGAGCAGTTCTTC. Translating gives CASAILAGTYNEQFF. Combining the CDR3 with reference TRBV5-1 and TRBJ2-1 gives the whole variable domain KAGVTQTPRYLIKTRGQQVTLSCSPISGHRSVSWYQQTPGQGLQFLFEYFSETQRNKGNFPGRFSGRQFSNSRSEMNVSTLELGDSALYLCASAILAGTYNEQFFGPGTRLTVL.

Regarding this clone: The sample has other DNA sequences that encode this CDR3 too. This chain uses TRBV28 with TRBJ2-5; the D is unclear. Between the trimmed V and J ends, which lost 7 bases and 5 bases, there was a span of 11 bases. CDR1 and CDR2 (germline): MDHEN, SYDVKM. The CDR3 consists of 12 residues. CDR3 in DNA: TGTGCCAGCACCACCCCACGGGAGACCCAGTACTTC. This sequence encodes CASTTPRETQYF.

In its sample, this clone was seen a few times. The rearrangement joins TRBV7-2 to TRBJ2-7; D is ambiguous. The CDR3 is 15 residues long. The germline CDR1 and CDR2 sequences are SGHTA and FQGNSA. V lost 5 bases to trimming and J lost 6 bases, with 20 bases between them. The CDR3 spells CASSPPTVWDTEQYF. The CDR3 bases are TGTGCCAGCAGCCCCCCTACGGTGTGGGATACCGAGCAGTACTTC.

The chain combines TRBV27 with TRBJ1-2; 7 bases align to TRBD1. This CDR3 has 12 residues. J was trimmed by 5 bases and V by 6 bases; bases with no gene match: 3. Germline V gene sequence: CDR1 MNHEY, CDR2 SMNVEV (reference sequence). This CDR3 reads CASSQTGYGYTF. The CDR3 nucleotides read TGTGCCAGCAGCCAGACAGGGTATGGCTACACCTTC.